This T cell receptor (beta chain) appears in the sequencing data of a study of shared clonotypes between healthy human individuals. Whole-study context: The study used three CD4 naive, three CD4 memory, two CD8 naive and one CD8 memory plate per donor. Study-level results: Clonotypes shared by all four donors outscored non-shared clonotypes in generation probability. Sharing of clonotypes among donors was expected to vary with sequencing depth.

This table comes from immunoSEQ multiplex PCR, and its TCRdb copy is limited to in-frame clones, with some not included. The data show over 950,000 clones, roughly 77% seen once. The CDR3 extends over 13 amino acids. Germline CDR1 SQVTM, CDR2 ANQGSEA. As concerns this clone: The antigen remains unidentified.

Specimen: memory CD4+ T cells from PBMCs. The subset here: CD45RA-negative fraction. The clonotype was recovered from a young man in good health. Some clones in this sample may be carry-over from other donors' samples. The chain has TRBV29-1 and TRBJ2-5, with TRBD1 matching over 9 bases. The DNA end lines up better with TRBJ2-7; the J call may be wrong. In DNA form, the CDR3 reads TGCAGCGTTGGCGCGACAGGGGGATACGAGCAGTACTTC. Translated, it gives CSVGATGGYEQYF.